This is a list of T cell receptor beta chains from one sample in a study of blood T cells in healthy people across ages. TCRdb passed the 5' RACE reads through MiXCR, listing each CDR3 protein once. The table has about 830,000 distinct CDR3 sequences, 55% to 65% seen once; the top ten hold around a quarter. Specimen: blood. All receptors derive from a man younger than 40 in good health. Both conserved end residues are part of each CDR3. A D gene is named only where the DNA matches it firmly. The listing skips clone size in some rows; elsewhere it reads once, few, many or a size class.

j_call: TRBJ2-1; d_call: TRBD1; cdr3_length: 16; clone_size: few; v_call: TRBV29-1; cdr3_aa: CSVEPSRTGGYNEQFF; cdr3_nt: TGCAGCGTTGAACCTAGCCGGACAGGGGGCTACAATGAGCAGTTCTTC
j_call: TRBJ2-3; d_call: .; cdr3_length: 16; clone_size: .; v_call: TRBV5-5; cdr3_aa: CASSSLIQGSTDTQYF; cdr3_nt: TGTGCCAGCAGCTCGCTTATCCAGGGGAGCACAGATACGCAGTATTTT
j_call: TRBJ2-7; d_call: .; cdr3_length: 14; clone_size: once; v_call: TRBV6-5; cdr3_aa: CASTTLAQGYEQYF; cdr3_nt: TGTGCCAGCACTACACTAGCCCAAGGCTACGAGCAGTACTTC
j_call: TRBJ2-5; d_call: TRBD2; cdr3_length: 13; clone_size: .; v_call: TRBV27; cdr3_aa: CARGHGGQETQYF; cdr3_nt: TGTGCCCGAGGGCACGGGGGGCAAGAGACCCAGTACTTC
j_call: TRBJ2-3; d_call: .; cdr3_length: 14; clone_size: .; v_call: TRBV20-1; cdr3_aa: CSARGEAGIDTQYF; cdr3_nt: TGCAGTGCTAGAGGAGAGGCAGGGATAGATACGCAGTATTTT
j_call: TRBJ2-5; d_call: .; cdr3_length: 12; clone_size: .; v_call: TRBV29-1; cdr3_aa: CSVGAGRETQYF; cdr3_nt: TGCAGCGTTGGGGCGGGGAGGGAGACCCAGTACTTC
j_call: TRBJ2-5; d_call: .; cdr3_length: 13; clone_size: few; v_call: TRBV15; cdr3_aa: CATSRGSQETQYF; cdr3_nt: TGTGCCACCAGCAGAGGGTCCCAAGAGACCCAGTACTTC
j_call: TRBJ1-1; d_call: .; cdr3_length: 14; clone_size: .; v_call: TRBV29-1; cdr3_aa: CSVEWEDSGTEAFF; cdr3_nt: TGCAGCGTTGAATGGGAGGATTCTGGCACTGAAGCTTTCTTT
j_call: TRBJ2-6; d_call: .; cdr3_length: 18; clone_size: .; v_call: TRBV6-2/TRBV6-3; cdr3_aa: CASSPVGAAFSGANVLTF; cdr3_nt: TGTGCCAGCAGTCCCGTCGGGGCGGCCTTCTCTGGGGCCAACGTCCTGACTTTC
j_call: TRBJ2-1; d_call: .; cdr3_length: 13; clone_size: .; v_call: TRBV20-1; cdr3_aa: CRGGGSGDNEQFF; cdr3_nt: TGCAGGGGGGGCGGTAGCGGTGACAATGAGCAGTTCTTC
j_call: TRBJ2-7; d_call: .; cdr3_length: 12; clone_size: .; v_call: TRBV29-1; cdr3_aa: CSVGELPYEQYF; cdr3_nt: TGCAGCGTTGGCGAGCTCCCCTACGAGCAGTACTTC
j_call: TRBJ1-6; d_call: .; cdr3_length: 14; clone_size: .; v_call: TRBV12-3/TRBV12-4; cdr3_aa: CASSLTGLHSPLHF; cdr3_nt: TGTGCCAGCAGTTTGACAGGCCTACATTCACCCCTCCACTTT
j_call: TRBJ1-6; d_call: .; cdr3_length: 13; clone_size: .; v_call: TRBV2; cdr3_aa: CASRGTGISPLHF; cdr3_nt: TGTGCCTCGAGAGGGACGGGTATTTCACCCCTCCACTTT
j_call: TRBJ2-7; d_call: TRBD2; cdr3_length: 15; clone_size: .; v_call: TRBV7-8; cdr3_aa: CASSLVPSGAYEQYF; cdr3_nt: TGTGCCAGCAGCTTAGTTCCTAGCGGGGCCTACGAGCAGTACTTC
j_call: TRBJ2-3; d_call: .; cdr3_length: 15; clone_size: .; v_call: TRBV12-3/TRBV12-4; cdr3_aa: CASTATGGRTDAQYF; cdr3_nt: TGTGCCAGCACCGCTACCGGAGGCCGCACAGATGCGCAGTATTTT
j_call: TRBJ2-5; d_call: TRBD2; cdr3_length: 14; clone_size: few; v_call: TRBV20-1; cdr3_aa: CSARDLERGGVQYF; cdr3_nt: TGCAGTGCTAGAGATCTGGAGCGGGGGGGCGTCCAGTACTTC